One sample yielded the 10 T cell receptor beta chains listed below, sequenced in a study of post-analysis software for immune sequencing data. Study outcomes and limitations: Comparison of patients with controls showed a handful of TRBV segments more frequent in patients, TRBV5-6, TRBV5-1 and TRBV20-1 among them.

Each TCR beta cDNA library carried unique molecular identifiers. TCRdb analysed the PCR reads with MiXCR anew, one entry per CDR3 protein. The table includes around 200,000 distinct CDR3 sequences, 25% to 30% detected once. What these receptors recognize is not known. Source material: blood. These receptors originate from a girl between 2 and 17 years old with multiple sclerosis.

This clonotype was seen many times. The V call is TRBV28, the J call TRBJ2-3, with TRBD2 matching 11 bases. The CDR3 spans 17 residues. CDR1 and CDR2 from the germline V gene are MDHEN and SYDVKM. V dropped 5 bases and J dropped 7; count of bases not matched to a gene: 14. The CDR3 here is CASSPPLAGGSKHTQYF. In nucleotides, the CDR3 is TGTGCCAGCAGTCCGCCCCTAGCGGGAGGATCCAAACATACGCAGTATTTT.

About this clonotype: This sequence may be a read error, since a much larger clone differs from it by one base. The V and J genes are TRBV4-2 and TRBJ1-2, with D perhaps matching TRBD1 (5 bases). The V gene's germline CDR1 is LGHNA and CDR2 YNFKEQ. This CDR3 region has 17 residues. With 3 bases removed from V and 1 base from J, the gap between germline ends came to 18 bases. The CDR3 DNA is TGTGCCAGCAGCCACACACTAAACCGGGGGGGTAACTATGGCTACACCTTC. This encodes CASSHTLNRGGNYGYTF.

Notes on this clonotype: Given a much more abundant clone one base away, this may be a read error. V gene TRBV6-5 combines with J gene TRBJ1-5, with unresolved D. The germline V and J ends were trimmed by 6 bases and 2 bases, with 14 bases remaining between them. The CDR3 contains 15 residues. The germline CDR1 and CDR2 sequences are MNHEY and SVGAGI. The CDR3 protein is CASRLDTYCNQPQHF. In nucleotides, the CDR3 is TGTGCCAGCAGGCTTGACACGTATTGCAATCAGCCCCAGCATTTT.

This clonotype was found many times. CDR3 sequence: CSARGGPSYNEQFF. CDR3 coding DNA: TGCAGTGCTAGAGGGGGCCCCTCCTACAATGAGCAGTTCTTC. This chain uses TRBV20-1 with TRBJ2-1; possibly TRBD1 for D (5 bases). The CDR3 is made up of 14 amino acids. V was cut by 1 base and J by 0 bases, with 7 bases left in between. CDR1 and CDR2 (germline): DFQATT, SNEGSKA (reference sequence).

This clonotype showed up just a few times. V and J are TRBV5-1 and TRBJ1-1, with D maybe TRBD1 (5 bases). Trimming shortened V by 1 base and J by 7 bases, and 11 bases separated the two germline ends. This CDR3 is 13 amino acids long. Per the germline V gene, CDR1 is SGHRS and CDR2 is YFSETQ. CDR3: CASSLIGGSEAFF. Here the CDR3 DNA reads TGCGCCAGCAGCTTGATCGGGGGAAGTGAAGCTTTCTTT.

V and J are TRBV2 and TRBJ1-5; 9 bases match TRBD1. V was pared by 6 bases and J by 0 bases, with 3 bases of the junction left unmatched. Germline lookup yields CDR1 SNHLY and CDR2 FYNNEI. The CDR3 covers 15 residues. The CDR3 reads CASRRTGVSNQPQHF. CDR3 nucleotides: TGTGCCAGCAGGAGGACAGGGGTTAGCAATCAGCCCCAGCATTTT.

This clonotype was found a few times. The CDR3 loop reads CSGLDSVEAFF. The CDR3, as DNA: TGCAGCGGATTAGACAGTGTTGAAGCTTTCTTT. This chain links TRBV29-1 with TRBJ1-1, with TRBD1 as a possible D gene (5 bases). This CDR3 region has 11 residues. Per the germline V gene, CDR1 is SQVTM and CDR2 is ANQGSEA. Trimming removed 7 bases from V and 7 bases from J, with 13 bases in between.

This clonotype was seen just once. A much larger clone sits a single nucleotide away, making a read error possible. The chain recombines TRBV12-3 or TRBV12-4 with TRBJ2-3, with D unresolved. The ends were cut back, 5 bases at V and 4 bases at J, with 7 bases in the middle. The CDR3 has 12 amino acids. CDR3 sequence reads: CASSRVADTQYF. In DNA form, the CDR3 reads TGTGCCAGCAGTCGGGTGGCAGATACGCAGTATTTT.

The CDR3 loop is CVSSRVGNQPQHF. DNA of the CDR3: TGTGTCAGCAGCAGAGTTGGAAATCAGCCCCAGCATTTT. The V call is TRBV21-1, the J call TRBJ1-5. TRBV21-1 is a documented pseudogene. There are 13 residues in the CDR3.

This clonotype came up many times. Here the CDR3 DNA reads TGTGCCAGCAGCGGACAGGGTGGAGGCTACACCTTC. This translates into CASSGQGGGYTF. The chain recombines TRBV2 with TRBJ1-2; TRBD1 matches 8 bases. The CDR3 has 12 residues. V lost 6 bases, J lost 8 bases, and 5 bases stayed unmatched. Germline assignment: CDR1 SNHLY and CDR2 FYNNEI.